The subject of this entry is one TCR beta chain. The data stem from a study of human T cells and chemical hapten exposure. The overall study: DPC at 2% was the sensitizing agent, placed on approximately 2 cm by approximately 2 cm of upper inner arm skin. TCR yield per sample varied, mainly due to pooled library volumes.

Time point: patch test 1, 2 weeks after DPC sensitization. Stated treatment: therapeutic diphenylcyclopropenone sensitization with weekly scalp DPC. Alopecia patients, 18 to 70 years old and DPC-suitable, served as donors. Within the library, unique molecular identifiers were attached to each individual cDNA molecule. One entry per CDR3 protein, called by TCRdb with MiXCR from the RACE reads. The table includes roughly 180,000 distinct CDR3 sequences, around 24% detected once. The V segment lost 1 base and the J segment 1 base; nucleotides outside the gene matches: 4. CDR3 size: 15 residues. The germline gives CDR1 SGHRS, CDR2 YFSETQ.

Sequenced here: whole blood, sampled in connection with sensitization to the hapten diphenylcyclopropenone (DPC). The rearrangement links TRBV5-1 to TRBJ2-7, with 8 bases identical to TRBD1. The TCR was taken from a woman in her 50s with alopecia areata. Some clones in this sample may be carry-over from other donors' samples. Here the CDR3 DNA reads TGCGCCAGCAGCTTGTCGCAGGGGGCATCCTACGAGCAGTACTTC. Residues: CASSLSQGASYEQYF. The full variable domain, completed using reference TRBV5-1 and TRBJ2-7, is KAGVTQTPRYLIKTRGQQVTLSCSPISGHRSVSWYQQTPGQGLQFLFEYFSETQRNKGNFPGRFSGRQFSNSRSEMNVSTLELGDSALYLCASSLSQGASYEQYFGPGTRLTVT.